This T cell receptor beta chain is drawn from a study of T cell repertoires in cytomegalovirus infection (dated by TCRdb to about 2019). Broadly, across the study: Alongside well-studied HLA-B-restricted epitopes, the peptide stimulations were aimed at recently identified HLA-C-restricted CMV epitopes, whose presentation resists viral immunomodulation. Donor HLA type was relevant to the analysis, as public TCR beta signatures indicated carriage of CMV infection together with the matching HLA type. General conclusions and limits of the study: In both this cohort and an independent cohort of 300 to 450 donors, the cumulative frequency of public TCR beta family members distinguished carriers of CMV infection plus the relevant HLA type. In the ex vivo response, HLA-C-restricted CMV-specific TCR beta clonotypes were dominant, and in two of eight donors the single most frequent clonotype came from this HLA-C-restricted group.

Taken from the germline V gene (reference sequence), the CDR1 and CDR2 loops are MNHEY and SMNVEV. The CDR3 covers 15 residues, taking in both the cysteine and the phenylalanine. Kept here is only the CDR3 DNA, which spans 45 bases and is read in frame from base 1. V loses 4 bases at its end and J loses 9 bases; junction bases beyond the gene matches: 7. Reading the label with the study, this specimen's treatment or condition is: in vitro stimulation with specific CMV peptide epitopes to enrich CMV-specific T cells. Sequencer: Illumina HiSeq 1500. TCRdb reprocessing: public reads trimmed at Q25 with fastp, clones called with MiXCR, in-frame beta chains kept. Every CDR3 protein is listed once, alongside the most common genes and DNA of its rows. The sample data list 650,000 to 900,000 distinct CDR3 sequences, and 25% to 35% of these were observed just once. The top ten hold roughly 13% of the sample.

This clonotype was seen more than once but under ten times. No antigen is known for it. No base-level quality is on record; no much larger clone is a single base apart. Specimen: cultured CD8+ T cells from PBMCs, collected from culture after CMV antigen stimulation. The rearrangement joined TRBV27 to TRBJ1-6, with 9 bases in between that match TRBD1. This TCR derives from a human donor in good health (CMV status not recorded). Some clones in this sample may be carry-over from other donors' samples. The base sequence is TGTGCCAGCAGTTCCCGACAGGGGGTTGGTTCACCCCTCCACTTT. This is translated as CASSSRQGVGSPLHF.